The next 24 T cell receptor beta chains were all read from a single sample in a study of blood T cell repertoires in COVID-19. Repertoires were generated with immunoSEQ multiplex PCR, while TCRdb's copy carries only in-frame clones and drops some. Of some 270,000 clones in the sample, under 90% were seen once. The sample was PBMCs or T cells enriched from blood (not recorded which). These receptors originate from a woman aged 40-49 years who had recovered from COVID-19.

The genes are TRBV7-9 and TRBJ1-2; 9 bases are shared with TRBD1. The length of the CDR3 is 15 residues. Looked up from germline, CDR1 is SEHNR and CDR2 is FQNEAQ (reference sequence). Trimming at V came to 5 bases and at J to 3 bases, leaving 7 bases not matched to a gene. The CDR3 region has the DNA TGTGCCAGCAGCCTTCCCAGGACAGGGGACTATGGCTACACCTTC. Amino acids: CASSLPRTGDYGYTF.

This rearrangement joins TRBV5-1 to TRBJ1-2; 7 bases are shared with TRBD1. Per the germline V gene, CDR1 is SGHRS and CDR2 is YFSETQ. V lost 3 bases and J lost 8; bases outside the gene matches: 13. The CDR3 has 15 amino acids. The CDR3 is CASSYYREGALGYTF. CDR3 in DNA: TGCGCCAGCAGCTACTACCGGGAGGGGGCTTTAGGCTACACCTTC.

CDR3 region: CASRGRDRGVVGQFF. CDR3 in DNA: TGTGCCAGCAGAGGCCGGGACAGGGGTGTTGTCGGGCAGTTCTTC. V and J are TRBV6-5 and TRBJ2-1; 10 bases fit TRBD1. Trimming took 6 bases from V and 12 from J; bases not matched to a gene: 14. CDR1 is MNHEY and CDR2 is SVGAGI in the germline V gene. CDR3 length: 15 amino acids.

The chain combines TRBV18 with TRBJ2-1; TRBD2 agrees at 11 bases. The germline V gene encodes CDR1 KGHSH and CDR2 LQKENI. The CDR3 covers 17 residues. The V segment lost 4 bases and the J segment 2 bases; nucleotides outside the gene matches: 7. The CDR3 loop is CASSRGTSGLTYNEQFF. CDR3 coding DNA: TGTGCCAGCTCACGTGGGACTAGCGGACTGACCTACAATGAGCAGTTCTTC.

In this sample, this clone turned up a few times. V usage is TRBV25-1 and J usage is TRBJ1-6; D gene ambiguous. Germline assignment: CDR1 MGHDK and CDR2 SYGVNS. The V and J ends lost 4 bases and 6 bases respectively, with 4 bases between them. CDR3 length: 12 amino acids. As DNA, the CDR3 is TGTGCCAGCAGTGCCATTAATTCACCCCTCCACTTT. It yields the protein CASSAINSPLHF.

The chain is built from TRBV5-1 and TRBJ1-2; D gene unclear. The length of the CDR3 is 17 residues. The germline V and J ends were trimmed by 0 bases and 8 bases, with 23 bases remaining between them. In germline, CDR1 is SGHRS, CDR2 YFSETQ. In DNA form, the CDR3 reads TGCGCCAGCAGCTTGGGCCTCGGGCAGGTGCCGGAGGACGGCTACACCTTC. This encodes CASSLGLGQVPEDGYTF.

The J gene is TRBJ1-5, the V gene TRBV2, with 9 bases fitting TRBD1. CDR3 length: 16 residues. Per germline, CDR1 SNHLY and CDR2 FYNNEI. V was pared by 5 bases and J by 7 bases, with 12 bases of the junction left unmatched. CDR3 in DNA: TGTGCCAGCAGTTTTCCCGGGACAGGGTTAGGCCAGCCCCAGCATTTT. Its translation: CASSFPGTGLGQPQHF.

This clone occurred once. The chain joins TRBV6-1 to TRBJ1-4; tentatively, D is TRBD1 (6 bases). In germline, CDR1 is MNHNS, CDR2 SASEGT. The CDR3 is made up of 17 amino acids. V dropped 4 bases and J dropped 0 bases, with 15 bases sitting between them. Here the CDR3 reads CASSGGQSVATNEKLFF. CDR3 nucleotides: TGTGCCAGCAGTGGAGGACAGTCAGTTGCAACTAATGAAAAACTGTTTTTT.

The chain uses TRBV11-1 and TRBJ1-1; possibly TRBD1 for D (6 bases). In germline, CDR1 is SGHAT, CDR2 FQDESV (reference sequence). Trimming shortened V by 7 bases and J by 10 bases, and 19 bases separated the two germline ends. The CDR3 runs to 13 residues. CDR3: CASTFTQGLGAFF. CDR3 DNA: TGTGCCAGCACCTTCACACAGGGTTTGGGAGCTTTCTTT.

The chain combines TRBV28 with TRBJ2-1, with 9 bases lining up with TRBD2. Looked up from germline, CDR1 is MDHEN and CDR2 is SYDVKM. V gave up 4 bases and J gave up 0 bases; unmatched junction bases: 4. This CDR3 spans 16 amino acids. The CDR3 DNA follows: TGTGCCAGCAGTTCCTTTAGCGGGAGCTCCTACAATGAGCAGTTCTTC. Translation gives CASSSFSGSSYNEQFF.

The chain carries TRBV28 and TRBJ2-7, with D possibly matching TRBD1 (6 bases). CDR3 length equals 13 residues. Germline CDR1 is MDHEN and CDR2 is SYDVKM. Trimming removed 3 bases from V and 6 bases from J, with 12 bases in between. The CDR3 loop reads CASSFLQGGEQYF. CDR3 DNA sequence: TGTGCCAGCAGTTTCCTACAGGGCGGCGAGCAGTACTTC.

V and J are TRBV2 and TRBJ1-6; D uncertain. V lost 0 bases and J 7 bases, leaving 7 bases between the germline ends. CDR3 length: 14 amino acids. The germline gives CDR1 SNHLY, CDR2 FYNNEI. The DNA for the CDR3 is TGTGCCAGCAGTGAAGCAACAGCCAATTCACCCCTCCACTTT. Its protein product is CASSEATANSPLHF.

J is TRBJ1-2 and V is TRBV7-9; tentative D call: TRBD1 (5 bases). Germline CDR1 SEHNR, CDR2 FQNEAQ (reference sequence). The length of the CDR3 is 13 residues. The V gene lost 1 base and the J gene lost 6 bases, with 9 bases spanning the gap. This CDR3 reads CASSLVGPDGYTF. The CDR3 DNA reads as TGTGCCAGCAGCTTAGTGGGGCCGGATGGCTACACCTTC.

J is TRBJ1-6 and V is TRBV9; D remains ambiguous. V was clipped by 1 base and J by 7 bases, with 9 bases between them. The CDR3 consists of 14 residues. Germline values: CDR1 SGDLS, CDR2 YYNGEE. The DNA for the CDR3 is TGTGCCAGCAGCGTACGTCAGATGAATTCACCCCTCCACTTT. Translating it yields CASSVRQMNSPLHF.

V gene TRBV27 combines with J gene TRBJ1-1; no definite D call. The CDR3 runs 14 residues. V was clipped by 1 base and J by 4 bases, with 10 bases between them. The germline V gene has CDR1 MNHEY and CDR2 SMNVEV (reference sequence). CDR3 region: CASSLYLGGTEAFF. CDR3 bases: TGTGCCAGCAGTTTATACCTGGGAGGCACTGAAGCTTTCTTT.

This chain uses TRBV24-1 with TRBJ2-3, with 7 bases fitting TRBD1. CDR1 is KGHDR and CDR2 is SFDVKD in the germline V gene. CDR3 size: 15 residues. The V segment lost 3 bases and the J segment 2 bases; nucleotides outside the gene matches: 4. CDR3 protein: CATSDPQGPTDTQYF. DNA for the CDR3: TGTGCCACCAGTGATCCACAGGGGCCCACAGATACGCAGTATTTT.

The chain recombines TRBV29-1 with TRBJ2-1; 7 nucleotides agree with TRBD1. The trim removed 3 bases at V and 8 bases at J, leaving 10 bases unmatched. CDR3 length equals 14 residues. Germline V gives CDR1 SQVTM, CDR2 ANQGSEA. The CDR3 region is CSVDRQGRGDEQFF. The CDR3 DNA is TGCAGCGTTGACAGACAGGGCCGAGGCGATGAGCAGTTCTTC.

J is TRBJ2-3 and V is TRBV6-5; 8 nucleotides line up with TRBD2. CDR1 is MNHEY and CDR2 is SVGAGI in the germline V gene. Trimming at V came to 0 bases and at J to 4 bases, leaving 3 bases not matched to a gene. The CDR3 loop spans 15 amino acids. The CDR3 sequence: CASSYSAGGADTQYF. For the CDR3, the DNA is TGTGCCAGCAGTTACTCGGCGGGAGGCGCAGATACGCAGTATTTT.

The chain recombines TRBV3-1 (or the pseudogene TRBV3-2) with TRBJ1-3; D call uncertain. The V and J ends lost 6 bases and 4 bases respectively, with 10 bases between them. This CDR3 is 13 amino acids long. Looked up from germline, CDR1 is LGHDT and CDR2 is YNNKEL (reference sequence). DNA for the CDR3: TGTGCCAGCAGGTTCGGTAACGGAAACACCATATATTTT. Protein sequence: CASRFGNGNTIYF.

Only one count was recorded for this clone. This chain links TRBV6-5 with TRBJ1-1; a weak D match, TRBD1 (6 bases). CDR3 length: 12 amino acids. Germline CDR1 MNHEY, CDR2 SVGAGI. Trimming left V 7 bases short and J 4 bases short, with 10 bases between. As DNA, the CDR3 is TGTGCCAGCAAGGGGGATCCCACTGAAGCTTTCTTT. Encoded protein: CASKGDPTEAFF.

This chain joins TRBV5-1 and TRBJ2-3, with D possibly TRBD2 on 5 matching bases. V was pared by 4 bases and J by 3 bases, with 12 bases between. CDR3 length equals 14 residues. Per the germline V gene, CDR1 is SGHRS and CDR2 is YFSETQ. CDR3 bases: TGCGCCAGCAGCCAAGGTTCGGGGACAGATACGCAGTATTTT. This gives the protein CASSQGSGTDTQYF.

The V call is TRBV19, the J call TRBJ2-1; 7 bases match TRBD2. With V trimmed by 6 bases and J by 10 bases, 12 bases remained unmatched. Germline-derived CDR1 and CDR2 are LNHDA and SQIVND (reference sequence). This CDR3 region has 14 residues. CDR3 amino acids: CASSPWGGSWEQFF. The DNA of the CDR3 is TGTGCCAGTAGCCCTTGGGGGGGAAGTTGGGAGCAGTTCTTC.

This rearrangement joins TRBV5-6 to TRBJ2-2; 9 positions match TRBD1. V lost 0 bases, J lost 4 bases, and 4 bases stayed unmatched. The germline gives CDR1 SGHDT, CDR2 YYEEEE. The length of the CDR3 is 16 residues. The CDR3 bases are TGTGCCAGCAGCTTGGACAGGGGGCAGATCACCGGGGAGCTGTTTTTT. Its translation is CASSLDRGQITGELFF.

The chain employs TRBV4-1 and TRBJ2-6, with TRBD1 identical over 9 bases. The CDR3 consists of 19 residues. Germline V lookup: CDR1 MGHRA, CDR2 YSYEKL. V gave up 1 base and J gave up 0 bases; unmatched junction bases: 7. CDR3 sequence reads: CASSQGQQGASSGANVLTF. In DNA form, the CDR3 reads TGCGCCAGCAGCCAAGGCCAACAGGGGGCGTCCTCTGGGGCCAACGTCCTGACTTTC.